Below, 13 T cell receptor beta chains from the same sample are listed, as sequenced in a study of blood T cell repertoires in COVID-19. The assay was immunoSEQ multiplex PCR, and TCRdb's table has in-frame clones only and misses some. The table shows roughly 230,000 clones, with 65% to 85% occurring only once. Material: peripheral blood. These receptors were obtained from a man in his forties or fifties with acute or convalescent COVID-19.

The CDR3 protein is CASSYGGNRGTGELFF. The CDR3 coding sequence is TGTGCCAGCAGTTACGGAGGGAACCGGGGCACCGGGGAGCTGTTTTTT. The chain couples TRBV6-5 to TRBJ2-2; a weak D match, TRBD2 (6 bases). Germline CDR1 and CDR2: MNHEY and SVGAGI. This CDR3 region has 16 residues. With 2 bases removed from V and 4 bases from J, the gap between germline ends came to 14 bases.

The chain employs TRBV7-9 and TRBJ2-5; D is unclear. The CDR3 extends over 15 amino acids. The germline V gene encodes CDR1 SEHNR and CDR2 FQNEAQ (reference sequence). The V end was cut by 1 base, the J end by 0 bases, with 9 bases between. The CDR3 DNA sequence: TGTGCCAGCAGCTTAGTAGCCTCGTACCAAGAGACCCAGTACTTC. It specifies CASSLVASYQETQYF.

The chain links TRBV11-3 to TRBJ2-7, with D tentatively TRBD1 (6 bases). This CDR3 region has 15 residues. V gave up 0 bases and J gave up 0 bases, with 9 bases separating them. CDR1 SGHNT and CDR2 YENEEA come from the germline V gene. CDR3 amino acids: CASSLEGQYSYEQYF. The CDR3, as DNA: TGTGCCAGCAGCTTAGAAGGACAGTACTCCTACGAGCAGTACTTC.

J is TRBJ2-7 and V is TRBV11-1; the match to TRBD1 covers 7 bases. CDR1 is SGHAT, CDR2 FQDESV, per germline (reference sequence). This CDR3 has 15 residues. V lost 5 bases to trimming and J lost 3 bases; unmatched junction nucleotides: 10. CDR3 loop: CASSETWGQNYEQYF. The CDR3 nucleotides are TGTGCCAGCAGCGAAACTTGGGGACAGAACTACGAGCAGTACTTC.

V is TRBV18 and J is TRBJ2-5, with 9 positions matching TRBD2. After removal of 3 bases from V and 4 bases from J, the junction contained 9 bases not matched to a gene. Per germline, CDR1 KGHSH and CDR2 LQKENI. The CDR3 consists of 16 residues. CDR3 residues: CASSPWASGRRETQYF. The CDR3 nucleotides are TGTGCCAGCTCACCTTGGGCAAGCGGGAGGCGAGAGACCCAGTACTTC.

The gene calls are TRBV2 and TRBJ1-2, with D uncertain. Between the trimmed V and J ends, which lost 6 bases and 4 bases, there was a span of 12 bases. The CDR3 spans 13 residues. In germline, CDR1 is SNHLY, CDR2 FYNNEI. The DNA of the CDR3 is TGTGCCAGCAGCAGTGGCCCTTCCTATGGCTACACCTTC. Its translation: CASSSGPSYGYTF.

This clone has only a few counts. The V and J genes are TRBV7-8 and TRBJ1-2; D uncertain. Trimming shortened V by 7 bases and J by 0 bases, and 21 bases separated the two germline ends. The CDR3 consists of 17 residues. CDR1 and CDR2 (germline): SGHVS, FQNEAQ. The DNA of the CDR3 is TGTGCCAGCATCGAGGCCCGGTTAGAGGACTCTAACTATGGCTACACCTTC. Amino acid sequence: CASIEARLEDSNYGYTF.

The chain joins TRBV5-6 to TRBJ2-5, with D perhaps matching TRBD1 (6 bases). The V and J ends lost 5 bases and 2 bases respectively, with 13 bases between them. The CDR3 consists of 14 residues. In germline, CDR1 is SGHDT, CDR2 YYEEEE. The CDR3 here is CASRGRGNQETQYF. The DNA of the CDR3 is TGTGCCAGCAGGGGCAGGGGAAATCAAGAGACCCAGTACTTC.

This sequence joins TRBV4-1 and TRBJ2-1; 10 positions agree with TRBD1. Germline CDR1 and CDR2: MGHRA and YSYEKL. V shed 5 bases, J shed 6 bases, and the junction held 7 bases outside the gene matches. The CDR3 is 15 amino acids. Here the CDR3 DNA reads TGCGCCAGCAGCTGGGGGACAGGGGTAGGCAATGAGCAGTTCTTC. Residues: CASSWGTGVGNEQFF.

The chain joins TRBV29-1 to TRBJ1-1; D call uncertain. CDR1 and CDR2 from the germline V gene are SQVTM and ANQGSEA. Trimming shortened V by 6 bases and J by 0 bases, and 17 bases separated the two germline ends. CDR3 length equals 15 residues. Here the CDR3 reads CSVTHPVRVNTEAFF. CDR3 coding DNA: TGCAGCGTCACCCACCCCGTGCGAGTGAACACTGAAGCTTTCTTT.

The rearrangement uses TRBV5-6 and TRBJ1-5; 7 bases agree with TRBD1. CDR1 SGHDT and CDR2 YYEEEE come from the germline V gene. Trimming removed 7 bases from V and 4 bases from J; junction bases left unmatched: 11. The CDR3 length is 15 residues. The CDR3 sequence: CASSLRGRGNQPQHF. CDR3 bases: TGTGCCAGCTCCCTTAGGGGGCGAGGGAATCAGCCCCAGCATTTT.

The chain couples TRBV5-1 to TRBJ2-5, with 9 bases matching TRBD1. The CDR3 runs to 15 residues. J was trimmed by 5 bases and V by 0 bases; bases with no gene match: 5. The germline CDR1 and CDR2 sequences are SGHRS and YFSETQ. The DNA for the CDR3 is TGCGCCAGCAGCTTGGAATATGACAGGGGGGAGACCCAGTACTTC. It yields the protein CASSLEYDRGETQYF.

This chain connects TRBV6-5 to TRBJ1-1, with D possibly being TRBD1 (5 bases). Trimming stripped 2 bases from V and 4 bases from J, with 17 bases between. This CDR3 region has 16 residues. In germline, CDR1 is MNHEY, CDR2 SVGAGI. CDR3 sequence: CASSYTGGTPLTEAFF. CDR3 bases: TGTGCCAGCAGTTACACCGGAGGGACGCCCCTCACTGAAGCTTTCTTT.